This T cell receptor (beta chain) comes out of a study of CD8 T cells in Susac syndrome. TEMRA cells were FACS-enriched, and CD8+ and CD4+ T cells were isolated negatively. Random hexamers were used to reverse transcribe an amount of roughly 0.45 to 1 ug RNA. Coverage of TCR beta CDR3 amplification by immunoSEQ multiplex PCR extended to 54 Vbeta and 13 Jbeta. TCRdb ran MiXCR on the immunoSEQ multiplex PCR reads and lists one entry per CDR3 protein. The data contain about 69,000 distinct CDR3 sequences, approximately 95% of them seen just once; the ten biggest clones take up 0.2% to 0.25%. This TCR came from a human donor in good health. Sequences were obtained from CD8+ T cells from PBMCs.

The CDR3 protein is CASSFLSKRDTLRDQPQHF. DNA of the CDR3: TGTGCCAGCAGTTTTCTTTCCAAGCGGGACACCCTCAGGGATCAGCCCCAGCATTTT. The chain is built from TRBV28 and TRBJ1-5; perhaps TRBD1 as D (6 bases). The CDR3 is 19 amino acids. Germline lookup yields CDR1 MDHEN and CDR2 SYDVKM. Trimming removed 3 bases from V and 5 bases from J, with 26 bases in between. Drawing the rest from reference TRBV28 and TRBJ1-5, the complete variable domain is DVKVTQSSRYLVKRTGEKVFLECVQDMDHENMFWYRQDPGLGLRLIYFSYDVKMKEKGDIPEGYSVSREKKERFSLILESASTNQTSMYLCASSFLSKRDTLRDQPQHFGDGTRLSIL.